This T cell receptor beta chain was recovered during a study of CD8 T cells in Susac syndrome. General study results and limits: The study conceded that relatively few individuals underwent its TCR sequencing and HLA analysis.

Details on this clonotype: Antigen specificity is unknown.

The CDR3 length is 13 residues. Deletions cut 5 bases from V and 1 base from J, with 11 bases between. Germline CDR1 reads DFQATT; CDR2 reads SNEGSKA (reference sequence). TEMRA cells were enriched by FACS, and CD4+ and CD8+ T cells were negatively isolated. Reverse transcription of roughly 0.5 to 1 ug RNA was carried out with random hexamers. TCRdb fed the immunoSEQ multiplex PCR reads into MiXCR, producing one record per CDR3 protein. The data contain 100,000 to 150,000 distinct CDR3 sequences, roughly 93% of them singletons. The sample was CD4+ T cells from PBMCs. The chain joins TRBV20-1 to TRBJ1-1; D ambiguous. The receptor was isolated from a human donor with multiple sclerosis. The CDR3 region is CSARLTENTEAFF. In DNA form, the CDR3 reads TGCAGTGCTCGTTTAACAGAGAACACTGAAGCTTTCTTT.